This is a list of T cell receptor beta chains from one sample in a study of blood T cell repertoires in COVID-19. TCRdb keeps only in-frame clones here, not all; method: immunoSEQ multiplex PCR. This repertoire shows approximately 94,000 clones, around four fifths found once; its top ten account for over 30%. Sequences were obtained from peripheral blood. These receptors came from a man aged 70-80 years with active or convalescent COVID-19. Both conserved end residues are part of each CDR3. The D gene is left open where the match is weak. A row's size may be missing; if present it is once, few, many or a size class.

.	.	TRBV27	TRBJ1-6	CASRPTANNSPLHF	TGTGCCAGCAGGCCGACAGCAAATAATTCACCCCTCCACTTT
.	few	TRBV18	TRBJ1-6	CASSLDGQGGNSPLHF	TGTGCCAGCTCACTAGATGGTCAGGGAGGTAATTCACCCCTCCACTTT
.	.	TRBV21-1	TRBJ2-3	CASSKVGAGSSTDTQYF	.
TRBD1	.	TRBV2	TRBJ2-7	CASRKGSTGGFYEQYF	TGTGCCAGCAGGAAGGGGTCGACAGGGGGCTTTTACGAGCAGTACTTC
TRBD2	.	TRBV6-2/TRBV6-3	TRBJ2-3	CASTPGLRGDTQYF	TGTGCCAGCACCCCGGGACTAAGGGGAGATACGCAGTATTTT
.	.	TRBV11-2	TRBJ2-7	CASSLGEGGYWVREQYF	TGTGCCAGCAGCTTAGGAGAGGGGGGGTATTGGGTGCGCGAGCAGTACTTC
TRBD2	.	TRBV2	TRBJ2-5	CASSVGGGYQETQYF	TGTGCCAGCAGTGTTGGCGGGGGGTACCAAGAGACCCAGTACTTC
.	.	TRBV9	TRBJ2-3	CASSPGDTQYF	TGTGCCAGCAGCCCAGGGGATACGCAGTATTTT
TRBD2	.	TRBV2	TRBJ2-7	CASSASGGGQQYF	TGTGCCAGCAGCGCTAGCGGGGGGGGCCAGCAGTACTTC
TRBD1	.	TRBV5-6	TRBJ1-2	CASSVPLGTGFYGYTF	TGTGCCAGCAGCGTTCCACTCGGGACAGGGTTCTATGGCTACACCTTC
.	.	TRBV24-1	TRBJ1-2	CATQTGDGYTF	TGTGCCACCCAAACGGGGGATGGCTACACCTTC
.	.	TRBV15	TRBJ1-2	CATSRDRGNYGYTF	TGTGCCACCAGCAGAGACAGGGGTAACTATGGCTACACCTTC
TRBD2	.	TRBV7-6	TRBJ2-5	CASSLGSGGARETQYF	TGTGCCAGCAGCTTAGGTAGCGGGGGGGCCCGAGAGACCCAGTACTTC
.	.	TRBV28	TRBJ1-1	CASSEGLNTEAFF	TGTGCCAGCAGTGAGGGACTTAACACTGAAGCTTTCTTT
.	.	TRBV6-1	TRBJ2-2	CASTPVGANTGELFF	TGTGCCAGCACCCCGGTGGGGGCTAACACCGGGGAGCTGTTTTTT
TRBD1	.	TRBV19	TRBJ1-1	CASSIQGVLNTEAFF	TGTGCCAGTAGTATTCAGGGGGTGCTGAACACTGAAGCTTTCTTT
.	few	TRBV19	TRBJ2-2	CASSIDRNTGELFF	TGTGCCAGTAGTATCGACAGGAACACCGGGGAGCTGTTTTTT
.	.	TRBV11-1	TRBJ1-2	CASSLDRQGGYGYTF	TGTGCCAGCAGCTTAGATCGGCAGGGCGGCTATGGCTACACCTTC
TRBD1	.	TRBV19	TRBJ1-1	CASSRQGPQNTEAFF	TGTGCCAGTAGTAGACAGGGGCCTCAGAACACTGAAGCTTTCTTT
.	few	TRBV5-1	TRBJ1-6	CASSLVAGINSPLHF	TGCGCCAGCAGCTTGGTAGCCGGGATCAATTCACCCCTCCACTTT
.	.	TRBV23-1	TRBJ2-7	CASEDNSYEQYF	TGCGCCAGCGAGGACAACTCCTACGAGCAGTACTTC
.	.	TRBV2	TRBJ2-1	CASSLGDEQFF	TGTGCCAGCAGTCTCGGGGATGAGCAGTTCTTC
TRBD1	.	TRBV29-1	TRBJ1-1	CSVAATGSSTEAFF	TGCAGCGTTGCCGCGACAGGGTCGAGCACTGAAGCTTTCTTT
TRBD1	.	TRBV6-6	TRBJ1-1	CASSLTGQGKWNTEAFF	TGTGCCAGCAGTCTAACGGGACAGGGAAAATGGAACACTGAAGCTTTCTTT
TRBD1	few	TRBV11-2	TRBJ1-4	CASSLGQGRREVFF	TGTGCCAGCAGCTTGGGACAGGGCCGCAGAGAGGTGTTTTTT
TRBD2	.	TRBV27	TRBJ2-1	CASSRTRTSTYNEQFF	TGTGCCAGCAGTAGAACCCGGACTAGCACCTACAATGAGCAGTTCTTC
.	.	TRBV11-3	TRBJ2-3	CASSLGHVSSTDTQYF	TGTGCCAGCAGCTTAGGCCATGTCAGTAGCACAGATACGCAGTATTTT
.	.	TRBV7-2	TRBJ1-6	CASSLVQSPISPLHF	TGTGCCAGCAGCTTAGTACAGTCCCCTATTTCACCCCTCCACTTT
TRBD2	.	TRBV30	TRBJ2-1	CAWSPSGLALGNEQFF	TGTGCCTGGAGTCCCTCGGGACTAGCGTTGGGCAATGAGCAGTTCTTC
.	.	TRBV19	TRBJ1-4	CASSMSEKLFF	TGTGCCAGTAGTATGAGTGAAAAACTGTTTTTT
.	.	TRBV9	TRBJ1-5	CASSAWGETNQPQHF	TGTGCCAGCAGCGCATGGGGGGAGACCAATCAGCCCCAGCATTTT
TRBD1	.	TRBV30	TRBJ1-1	CAWRRTGFREAFF	TGTGCCTGGCGACGGACAGGCTTTAGGGAAGCTTTCTTT
TRBD1	.	TRBV9	TRBJ1-2	CASSVNPDRVNYGYTF	TGTGCCAGCAGCGTAAACCCCGACAGGGTCAACTATGGCTACACCTTC
.	.	TRBV28	TRBJ1-2	CASKLPGLGGYTF	TGTGCCAGCAAGCTTCCAGGGTTGGGAGGCTACACCTTC
TRBD1	.	TRBV7-8	TRBJ2-7	CASSLGQGAFYEQYF	TGTGCCAGCAGCTTAGGACAGGGGGCATTTTACGAGCAGTACTTC
.	.	TRBV3-1/TRBV3-2	TRBJ1-4	CASSQTPGNANEKLFF	TGTGCCAGCAGCCAGACCCCGGGAAATGCTAATGAAAAACTGTTTTTT
.	.	TRBV7-2	TRBJ2-1	CASSGPAGWEEQFF	TGTGCCAGCAGCGGCCCGGCGGGGTGGGAGGAGCAGTTCTTC
.	.	TRBV21-1	TRBJ2-7	CASSQPAGGYEQYF	TGTGCCAGCAGCCAGCCAGCGGGAGGCTACGAGCAGTACTTC
TRBD2	.	TRBV3-1/TRBV3-2	TRBJ2-1	CASSLSGAHEQFF	TGTGCCAGCAGCCTTAGCGGGGCACATGAGCAGTTCTTC
TRBD2	.	TRBV5-1	TRBJ2-5	CATKGLAEETQYF	TGCGCCACCAAGGGACTAGCGGAAGAGACCCAGTACTTC